These T cell receptor beta chains were read from a single sample in a study of blood T cell repertoires in COVID-19. Here immunoSEQ multiplex PCR was the method, and the copy in TCRdb shows in-frame clones only, minus some. The sample lists 30,000 to 45,000 clones; about 74% were seen once. Sequencing was carried out using peripheral blood. The receptors were gathered from a man aged 60-69 years with active COVID-19. CDR3s include the opening cysteine and the closing phenylalanine or tryptophan. A D gene is named only where the DNA matches it firmly. Expanded clones are given a class, and other clones once, few, many or no size at all.

j_gene	v_gene	abundance	d_gene	CDR3nt	CDR3aa
TRBJ2-1	TRBV7-9	-	TRBD2	TGTGCCAGCAGCTTAGGACTAGCGGGAAATGAGCAGTTCTTC	CASSLGLAGNEQFF
TRBJ2-1	TRBV28	-	TRBD1	TGTGCCAGCAGTCCCCGGGACAGGGGCCATGAGCAGTTCTTC	CASSPRDRGHEQFF
TRBJ2-2	TRBV2	-	-	TGTGCCAGCAGTGATGGGCGAACGAGAGGGACTGGGGAGCTGTTTTTT	CASSDGRTRGTGELFF
TRBJ2-7	TRBV3-1/TRBV3-2	-	-	TGTGCCAGCAGCCAACTGGACAGCGTAGCTGGGGTTTCCTACGAGCAGTACTTC	CASSQLDSVAGVSYEQYF
TRBJ1-2	TRBV5-1	-	-	TGCGCCAGCAGCTTGGTCCCAGGGAACTATGGCTACACCTTC	CASSLVPGNYGYTF
TRBJ1-1	TRBV9	-	TRBD1	TGTGCCAGCAGCCTTCGGACAGGGGCCACTGAAGCTTTCTTT	CASSLRTGATEAFF
TRBJ1-4	TRBV7-3	few	TRBD1	TGTGCCAGCAGCTTGGGACAGGGAGAAAAACTGTTTTTT	CASSLGQGEKLFF
TRBJ1-3	TRBV30	-	-	TGTGCCTGGTTTCCGGGTGAGGTCTCTGGAAACACCATATATTTT	CAWFPGEVSGNTIYF
TRBJ2-7	TRBV29-1	few	-	TGCAGCGTTGTATCGGAGGAGGTCTACGAGCAGTACTTC	CSVVSEEVYEQYF
TRBJ2-2	TRBV14	once	TRBD1	TGTGCCAGCAGCCAAGCTCGGACAGGGGATGCCGGGGAGCTGTTTTTT	CASSQARTGDAGELFF
TRBJ2-7	TRBV27	-	TRBD2	TGTGCCAGCAGGACGGGGCTAGCGGGGTACGAGCAGTACTTC	CASRTGLAGYEQYF
TRBJ1-1	TRBV9	-	-	TGTGCCAGCAGCGTAGGTCCGGACACTGAAGCTTTCTTT	CASSVGPDTEAFF
TRBJ1-2	TRBV7-8	-	TRBD1	TGTGCCAGCAGCTTAGACGGGACAGGGGACTATGGCTACACCTTC	CASSLDGTGDYGYTF
TRBJ1-2	TRBV5-1	-	TRBD1	TGCGCCAGCACCGTGACAGGGAGCTATGGCTACACCTTC	CASTVTGSYGYTF
TRBJ2-3	TRBV12-5	-	TRBD2	TGTGCTAGTGGTTCTGGACTAGCGGGAGCCGCAGATACGCAGTATTTT	CASGSGLAGAADTQYF
TRBJ2-4	TRBV7-9	-	TRBD1	TGTGCCAGCAGCGGGGACAGGGGGCTTGGCAAAAACATTCAGTACTTC	CASSGDRGLGKNIQYF
TRBJ2-7	TRBV6-5	-	TRBD1	TGTGCCAGCAGCGAGACAGGGAGTCGGTATGAGCAGTACTTC	CASSETGSRYEQYF
TRBJ1-1	TRBV5-1	-	-	TGCGCCAGCAGATTTTCGCAGGGGAGCACTGAAGCTTTCTTT	CASRFSQGSTEAFF
TRBJ1-1	TRBV27	-	-	TGTGCCAGCAAATCCACCAGGGTATCGGGCGCTTTCTTT	CASKSTRVSGAFF
TRBJ2-1	TRBV5-4	-	TRBD2	TGTGCCAGCAGCTCGGGACTAGCGGGGGGAGGTGAGCAGTTCTTC	CASSSGLAGGGEQFF
TRBJ2-5	TRBV7-9	once	-	TGTGCCAGCAGCTTATCCCGACAGCAAGAGACCCAGTACTTC	CASSLSRQQETQYF
TRBJ1-2	TRBV4-1	-	-	TGCGCCAGCAGCCAAGACAGTTTCTATGGCTACACCTTC	CASSQDSFYGYTF
TRBJ2-1	TRBV9	-	TRBD2	TGTGCCAGCAGCATCGGTTTCAAGGGGACTAGTGACAATGAGCAGTTCTTC	CASSIGFKGTSDNEQFF
TRBJ2-2	TRBV5-4	-	TRBD2	TGTGCCAGCGTTGACGGGGGGACCGGGGAGCTGTTTTTT	CASVDGGTGELFF
TRBJ2-7	TRBV6-1	-	-	TGTGCCAGCAGTGATAGTTGGGGCGCCTACGAGCAGTACTTC	CASSDSWGAYEQYF
TRBJ2-1	TRBV12-3/TRBV12-4	-	-	TGTGCCAGCAGTTCTAGAGTTGGTGAGCAGTTCTTC	CASSSRVGEQFF
TRBJ1-2	TRBV21-1	-	-	TGTGCCAGCAGCAAAGTTATCGGACTGGAGGCTAACTATGGCTACACCTTC	CASSKVIGLEANYGYTF
TRBJ1-2	TRBV19	-	-	TGTGCCAGTAGTATTGTGCCAGGGAACTACTATGGCTACACCTTC	CASSIVPGNYYGYTF
TRBJ2-7	TRBV27	-	-	TGTGCCAGCAGTTTATATGGGAGCTCCTACGAGCAGTACTTC	CASSLYGSSYEQYF
TRBJ2-2	TRBV7-2	-	TRBD1	TGTGCCAGCAGCCCACAGGGGGCGGCCACCGGGGAGCTGTTTTTT	CASSPQGAATGELFF
TRBJ2-5	TRBV7-3	-	-	TGTGCCAGCAGCCCCCTACTGGAGTCGGAGACCCAGTACTTC	CASSPLLESETQYF
TRBJ1-1	TRBV3-1/TRBV3-2	-	-	TGTGCCAGCAGCCTTGGAGGGGTCAGCACTGAAGCTTTCTTT	CASSLGGVSTEAFF
TRBJ2-2	TRBV5-1	-	-	TGCGCCAGCAGCTTGGTTCTTGACACCGGGGAGCTGTTTTTT	CASSLVLDTGELFF
TRBJ2-7	TRBV18	-	-	TGTGCCAGCACCCGACAGCCGCCCTACGAGCAGTACTTC	CASTRQPPYEQYF
TRBJ1-3	TRBV3-1/TRBV3-2	once	-	TGTGCCAGCAGCCCCCATCGGGGGGCGTCGTCTGGAAACACCATATATTTT	CASSPHRGASSGNTIYF
TRBJ1-1	TRBV29-1	-	-	TGCAGCGTTGAAGCCTCCCCCCCCTCCGAAGCTTTCTTT	CSVEASPPSEAFF
TRBJ2-1	TRBV9	-	TRBD2	TGTGCCAGCAGCGTGGTCCCTGATCTAGCGGGGGTCCTTAGCTCCTACAATGAGCAGTTCTTC	CASSVVPDLAGVLSSYNEQFF
TRBJ2-3	TRBV27	-	-	TGTGCCAGCAGTCCGACGGACTGGGGCACAGATACGCAGTATTTT	CASSPTDWGTDTQYF
TRBJ2-6	TRBV13	-	-	TGTGCCAGCAGCTCCTCGCAGGGGCCCTTCTCTGGGGCCAACGTCCTGACTTTC	CASSSSQGPFSGANVLTF
TRBJ2-2	TRBV5-1	few	TRBD2	TGCGCCAGCATCCTCTCGGGCGGGGGACCAGGCACCGGGGAGCTGTTTTTT	CASILSGGGPGTGELFF